The 21 T cell receptor beta chains listed next were all sequenced from one sample in a study of CD8 T cells in Susac syndrome. An input of about 0.45 to 1 ug of RNA was subjected to reverse transcription using random hexamers. A single record per CDR3 protein comes from TCRdb applying MiXCR to the immunoSEQ multiplex PCR reads. This sample carries about 26,000 distinct CDR3 sequences, 94% of them seen once, and the ten largest clones take 0.27%. Input material: CD8+ T cells from PBMCs. These receptors all come from a human donor in good health.

The chain uses TRBV9 and TRBJ2-5; D call uncertain. CDR3 length: 13 residues. Trimming removed 2 bases at V and 1 base at J, with 6 bases between. The germline V gene encodes CDR1 SGDLS and CDR2 YYNGEE. The CDR3: CASSVTSQETQYF. The CDR3 DNA is TGTGCCAGCAGCGTGACCTCCCAAGAGACCCAGTACTTC. Based on the CDR3 plus reference TRBV9 and TRBJ2-5, the full variable domain is DSGVTQTPKHLITATGQRVTLRCSPRSGDLSVYWYQQSLDQGLQFLIQYYNGEERAKGNILERFSAQQFPDLHSELNLSSLELGDSALYFCASSVTSQETQYFGPGTRLLVL.

The V gene is TRBV5-1, the J gene TRBJ2-5, with D maybe TRBD1 (6 bases). This CDR3 spans 16 amino acids. Between the trimmed V and J ends, which lost 3 bases and 1 base, there was a span of 16 bases. Germline V gene sequence: CDR1 SGHRS, CDR2 YFSETQ. In DNA form, the CDR3 reads TGCGCCAGCAGCTGGCCCCCAACAGGGACCCAAGAGACCCAGTACTTC. Protein: CASSWPPTGTQETQYF.

The V gene is TRBV6-5, the J gene TRBJ1-2; weak D call: TRBD1 (6 bases). The CDR3 consists of 15 residues. V lost 6 bases, J lost 2 bases, and 16 bases lay in between. In germline, CDR1 is MNHEY, CDR2 SVGAGI. Here the CDR3 reads CASRPPGQLNYGYTF. Here the CDR3 DNA reads TGTGCCAGCAGACCCCCTGGACAGCTCAACTATGGCTACACCTTC.

The rearrangement joins TRBV6-4 to TRBJ2-3, with D perhaps TRBD2 (6 bases). Looked up from germline, CDR1 is MRHNA and CDR2 is SNTAGT. This CDR3 is 14 amino acids long. Between the trimmed V and J ends, which lost 0 bases and 4 bases, there was a span of 8 bases. The CDR3 loop reads CASSDSSGADTQYF. The DNA for the CDR3 is TGTGCCAGCAGTGACTCTTCGGGGGCAGATACGCAGTATTTT.

V is TRBV4-3 and J is TRBJ1-1; perhaps TRBD1 as D (6 bases). The V end lost 4 bases, the J end lost 1 base, and 16 bases lay between the germline ends. CDR1 and CDR2 (germline): LGHNA, YSLEER. The CDR3 runs 16 residues. The CDR3 region is CASSRKGQGQNTEAFF. CDR3 bases: TGCGCCAGCAGCCGCAAGGGCCAGGGGCAGAACACTGAAGCTTTCTTT.

A single count supports this clonotype. The chain combines TRBV18 with TRBJ2-2; D is possibly TRBD1 (7 bases). The ends were cut back, 0 bases at V and 7 bases at J, with 15 bases in the middle. Germline V lookup: CDR1 KGHSH, CDR2 LQKENI. The CDR3 covers 16 residues. Here the CDR3 reads CASSPPRRGRGGELFF. CDR3 in DNA: TGTGCCAGCTCACCACCGAGGAGGGGGCGAGGCGGGGAGCTGTTTTTT.

The rearrangement uses TRBV7-2 and TRBJ1-5, with D uncertain. The germline V gene encodes CDR1 SGHTA and CDR2 FQGNSA. CDR3 length: 13 amino acids. V gave up 4 bases and J gave up 0 bases, with 4 bases separating them. Here the CDR3 reads CASSSFSNQPQHF. The CDR3 coding sequence is TGTGCCAGCAGCTCTTTTAGCAATCAGCCCCAGCATTTT.

The chain uses TRBV19 and TRBJ1-5; D is unclear. V lost 6 bases to trimming and J lost 0 bases, with 12 bases between them. The CDR3 sequence is 15 residues long. Germline CDR1 LNHDA, CDR2 SQIVND (reference sequence). In DNA form, the CDR3 reads TGTGCCAGTAGCCCACTACATGGTAGCAATCAGCCCCAGCATTTT. Translating it yields CASSPLHGSNQPQHF.

The V call is TRBV6-5, the J call TRBJ2-3, with TRBD2 matching 12 bases. The CDR3 length is 15 residues. Trimming took 5 bases from V and 2 from J; bases not matched to a gene: 2. The germline CDR1 and CDR2 sequences are MNHEY and SVGAGI. CDR3 coding DNA: TGTGCCAGCAGTCCTAGCGGGGGGGCCACAGATACGCAGTATTTT. This sequence encodes CASSPSGGATDTQYF.

The table lists this clonotype with a few counts. The chain is built from TRBV3-1 and TRBJ2-7; TRBD1 or TRBD2 may be the D gene (6 bases each). The CDR3 covers 14 residues. Germline V gives CDR1 LGHDT, CDR2 YNNKEL (reference sequence). Trimming shortened V by 3 bases and J by 2 bases, and 11 bases separated the two germline ends. In DNA, the CDR3 is TGTGCCAGCAGCCACGGGGGCGCAACCTACGAGCAGTACTTC. As protein: CASSHGGATYEQYF.

This chain connects TRBV12-3 or TRBV12-4 to TRBJ2-5; 14 positions match TRBD2. V was pared by 5 bases and J by 4 bases, with 3 bases of the junction left unmatched. This CDR3 contains 15 residues. The CDR3 coding sequence is TGTGCCAGCAGTGCGACTAGCGGGGGGGGAGAGACCCAGTACTTC. This gives the protein CASSATSGGGETQYF.

V gene TRBV19 combines with J gene TRBJ1-1; possibly TRBD1 for D (5 bases). The V gene's germline CDR1 is LNHDA and CDR2 SQIVND (reference sequence). Between the trimmed V and J ends, which lost 7 bases and 1 base, there was a span of 7 bases. This CDR3 region has 12 residues. The DNA for the CDR3 is TGTGCCAGTAAAACAGGGAACACTGAAGCTTTCTTT. It encodes CASKTGNTEAFF.

The V call is TRBV10-2, the J call TRBJ2-5; 8 bases map to TRBD2. V shed 3 bases and J 1 base; nucleotides not matched to a gene: 4. Germline V gives CDR1 WSHSY, CDR2 SAAADI. The CDR3 sequence is 15 residues long. CDR3 sequence (DNA): TGCGCCAGCAGTGATACGGGGGGGAGCCAAGAGACCCAGTACTTC. This translates into CASSDTGGSQETQYF.

The CDR3 spells CASSSSTDTQYF. The DNA of the CDR3 is TGTGCCAGCAGCTCTAGCACAGATACGCAGTATTTT. The gene calls are TRBV7-2 and TRBJ2-3, with unresolved D. Germline V gene lookup returns CDR1 SGHTA and CDR2 FQGNSA. V lost 4 bases, J lost 0 bases, and 2 bases lay in between. The CDR3 is made up of 12 amino acids.

The chain links TRBV29-1 to TRBJ1-1; D is uncertain. The germline CDR1 and CDR2 sequences are SQVTM and ANQGSEA. The CDR3 length is 16 residues. V was shortened by 5 bases and J by 1 base, with 20 bases between the two germline ends. This CDR3 reads CSVPGLGQKKNTEAFF. CDR3 nucleotides: TGCAGCGTTCCGGGCCTCGGGCAGAAGAAGAACACTGAAGCTTTCTTT.

The chain uses TRBV7-8 and TRBJ2-2; D remains unclear. Per the germline V gene, CDR1 is SGHVS and CDR2 is FQNEAQ. The CDR3 totals 15 residues. V dropped 2 bases and J dropped 0 bases, with 7 bases sitting between them. Here the CDR3 reads CASSLTYPNTGELFF. The CDR3, as DNA: TGTGCCAGCAGCTTAACCTATCCGAACACCGGGGAGCTGTTTTTT. The full variable domain, with the rest looked up from reference TRBV7-8 and TRBJ2-2, is GAGVSQSPRYKVAKRGQDVALRCDPISGHVSLFWYQQALGQGPEFLTYFQNEAQLDKSGLPSDRFFAERPEGSVSTLKIQRTQQEDSAVYLCASSLTYPNTGELFFGEGSRLTVL.

The chain has TRBV5-4 and TRBJ1-2, with 10 bases lining up with TRBD1. The V gene end was trimmed by 5 bases and the J gene end by 4 bases; junction bases not matched to a gene: 8. The germline V gene encodes CDR1 SGHNT and CDR2 YYREEE (reference sequence). The CDR3 has 15 amino acids. The CDR3 reads CASRTGTGVSYGYTF. The CDR3 nucleotides read TGTGCCAGCAGAACCGGGACAGGGGTTTCCTATGGCTACACCTTC.

This sequence joins TRBV9 and TRBJ2-1, with TRBD2 as a possible D gene (7 bases). Trimming cost V 5 bases and J 1 base, with 13 bases left between them. Germline V gene sequence: CDR1 SGDLS, CDR2 YYNGEE. This CDR3 contains 15 residues. CDR3 amino acids: CASSGGAGSYNEQFF. As DNA, the CDR3 is TGTGCCAGCAGTGGGGGGGCCGGATCCTACAATGAGCAGTTCTTC.

The chain is built from TRBV11-2 and TRBJ2-5; no clear D gene. The CDR3 sequence is 14 residues long. V was cut by 2 bases and J by 1 base, with 8 bases left in between. Germline V lookup: CDR1 SGHAT, CDR2 FQNNGV. CDR3 coding DNA: TGTGCCAGCAGCTTATTGGGCAGCCAAGAGACCCAGTACTTC. Protein: CASSLLGSQETQYF.

This clonotype was detected once. This chain connects TRBV12-3 or TRBV12-4 to TRBJ2-1; TRBD1 aligns across 8 bases. The CDR3 is made up of 14 amino acids. With V trimmed by 4 bases and J by 8 bases, 7 bases remained unmatched. The CDR3, as DNA: TGTGCCAGCAGTTCAGGGGGCGCTGAGTATGAGCAGTTCTTC. Translated, it gives CASSSGGAEYEQFF.

The sample holds a few counts of this clonotype. The rearrangement uses TRBV7-9 and TRBJ1-1, with 7 nucleotides matching TRBD1. The CDR3 length is 15 residues. Germline-derived CDR1 and CDR2 are SEHNR and FQNEAQ (reference sequence). Trimming took 0 bases from V and 3 from J; bases not matched to a gene: 4. The CDR3 region is CASSLAQGDDTEAFF. The CDR3 nucleotides read TGTGCCAGCAGCTTAGCGCAGGGGGATGACACTGAAGCTTTCTTT.